These 20 T cell receptor beta chains were sequenced from one sample in a study of identical twins. TCRdb re-called the 5' RACE reads with MiXCR, one entry per CDR3 protein. This table has roughly 570,000 distinct CDR3 sequences, over 8.5% appearing once. These records were also assigned to another study, of yellow fever vaccine responses in identical twins.

Source material: PBMCs. The receptor set was obtained from a young woman in good health.

The chain has TRBV10-1 and TRBJ2-1; D is unresolved. The CDR3 is made up of 13 amino acids. Deletions cut 0 bases from V and 15 bases from J, with 15 bases between. Germline V gene sequence: CDR1 WNHNN, CDR2 SYGVQD (reference sequence). In DNA form, the CDR3 reads TGCGCCAGCAGTGAGTCGGGCGGAATCGTCCTGTTCTTC. This gives the protein CASSESGGIVLFF.

This rearrangement joins TRBV7-9 to TRBJ2-2, with D unresolved. The length of the CDR3 is 17 residues. Germline V lookup: CDR1 SEHNR, CDR2 FQNEAQ (reference sequence). Trimming pared 4 bases from V and 6 bases from J, leaving 21 bases between. Here the CDR3 reads CASSSTQERPIAGELFF. The CDR3 DNA reads TGTGCCAGCAGCTCCACGCAGGAACGGCCTATCGCCGGGGAGCTGTTTTTT.

This clonotype was detected many times. V and J are TRBV5-1 and TRBJ2-7, with 10 nucleotides matching TRBD1. The CDR3 length is 15 residues. With V trimmed by 5 bases and J by 5 bases, 10 bases remained unmatched. Per germline, CDR1 SGHRS and CDR2 YFSETQ. In nucleotides, the CDR3 is TGCGCCAGCAGTCAATGGACAGGGGGGATGGACGAGCAGTACTTC. It is translated as CASSQWTGGMDEQYF.

This clonotype occurred a few times. The chain employs TRBV27 and TRBJ2-5; D assignment may be TRBD1 or TRBD2 (6 bases each). The length of the CDR3 is 14 residues. Looked up from germline, CDR1 is MNHEY and CDR2 is SMNVEV (reference sequence). The germline V and J ends were trimmed by 6 bases and 4 bases, with 15 bases remaining between them. CDR3 loop: CASRSGAEGETQYF. The DNA of the CDR3 is TGTGCCAGCAGATCGGGGGCCGAGGGAGAGACCCAGTACTTC.

This clonotype has ten or more counts. The rearrangement uses TRBV3-1 and TRBJ2-7, with 11 nucleotides matching TRBD2. This CDR3 is 14 amino acids long. Germline values: CDR1 LGHDT, CDR2 YNNKEL (reference sequence). V shed 3 bases and J 5 bases; nucleotides not matched to a gene: 3. The CDR3 DNA reads TGTGCCAGCAGCCAGACTAGCGGGAAAGACGAGCAGTACTTC. Translation: CASSQTSGKDEQYF.

This clonotype was seen a handful of times. The rearrangement links TRBV7-2 to TRBJ2-5; D remains ambiguous. Per the germline V gene, CDR1 is SGHTA and CDR2 is FQGNSA. V was clipped by 4 bases and J by 0 bases, with 15 bases between them. This CDR3 region has 16 residues. CDR3 DNA: TGTGCCAGCAGCTCCCCTGCCCCTAGGTACCAAGAGACCCAGTACTTC. Translation gives CASSSPAPRYQETQYF. Looking up the rest from reference TRBV7-2 and TRBJ2-5 gives the full variable domain: GAGVSQSPSNKVTEKGKDVELRCDPISGHTALYWYRQSLGQGLEFLIYFQGNSAPDKSGLPSDRFSAERTGGSVSTLTIQRTQQEDSAVYLCASSSPAPRYQETQYFGPGTRLLVL.

A few counts support this clonotype. The chain links TRBV15 to TRBJ2-3; D not certain. CDR3 length equals 13 residues. CDR1 LNHNV and CDR2 YYDKDF come from the germline V gene (reference sequence). Trimming removed 3 bases at V and 0 bases at J, with 4 bases between. The CDR3 bases are TGTGCCACCAGCAGCGACAGCACAGATACGCAGTATTTT. Its protein is CATSSDSTDTQYF.

There are a few counts of this clonotype. CDR3 protein: CASSLDGGTDTETQYF. The CDR3 nucleotides read TGTGCCAGCAGCTTAGACGGGGGGACAGATACAGAGACCCAGTACTTC. V is TRBV7-2 and J is TRBJ2-5; D may correspond to TRBD1 or TRBD2 (7 bases each). Germline CDR1 is SGHTA and CDR2 is FQGNSA. The CDR3 length is 16 residues. The ends were cut back, 1 base at V and 4 bases at J, with 16 bases in the middle.

This clonotype was observed a few times. The gene calls are TRBV6-2 or TRBV6-3 and TRBJ2-7; D is possibly TRBD1 or TRBD2 (5 bases each). Germline V gene sequence: CDR1 MNHEY, CDR2 SVGEGT. The length of the CDR3 is 16 residues. The ends were cut back, 10 bases at V and 3 bases at J, with 25 bases in the middle. CDR3 DNA: TGTGCCACCCACCGTAGCCCGGGACCAGTTAGCTACGAGCAGTACTTC. It is translated as CATHRSPGPVSYEQYF.

This clonotype was seen more than once but under ten times. The V call is TRBV20-1, the J call TRBJ2-1, with 12 bases fitting TRBD2. V lost 5 bases and J lost 15; bases outside the gene matches: 5. Looked up from germline, CDR1 is DFQATT and CDR2 is SNEGSKA (reference sequence). The CDR3 loop spans 11 amino acids. CDR3 amino acids: CSAGASGRGFF. The CDR3 DNA reads TGCAGTGCTGGGGCTAGCGGGAGGGGGTTCTTC.

This clonotype was seen ten or more times. The chain has TRBV6-4 and TRBJ2-4; D is perhaps TRBD2 (6 bases). Looked up from germline, CDR1 is MRHNA and CDR2 is SNTAGT. The CDR3 covers 14 residues. The V and J ends lost 2 bases and 7 bases respectively, with 12 bases between them. The CDR3 loop is CASSDPTGGNIQYF. Here the CDR3 DNA reads TGTGCCAGCAGTGACCCGACCGGAGGGAACATTCAGTACTTC.

The genes are TRBV18 and TRBJ2-7; D gene uncertain. Trimming stripped 8 bases from V and 5 bases from J, with 13 bases between. The germline gives CDR1 KGHSH, CDR2 LQKENI. The CDR3 has 12 residues. The DNA for the CDR3 is TGTGCCAGCACCCGGGTCCCAGACGAGCAGTACTTC. This gives the protein CASTRVPDEQYF.

This clonotype has ten or more counts. This chain joins TRBV29-1 and TRBJ2-2, with no clear D. Trimming removed 4 bases at V and 1 base at J, with 4 bases between. This CDR3 is built from 12 residues. Germline assignment: CDR1 SQVTM and CDR2 ANQGSEA. The CDR3 spells CSVVLNTGELFF. CDR3 DNA: TGCAGCGTTGTTTTGAACACCGGGGAGCTGTTTTTT.

In DNA form, the CDR3 reads TGTGCCACCAGCAGGGTCCAGGAATCCTCCCGAGAGACCCAGTACTTC. Its translation: CATSRVQESSRETQYF. The chain links TRBV15 to TRBJ2-5; D is ambiguous. Trimming cost V 3 bases and J 4 bases, with 18 bases left between them. CDR1 and CDR2 (germline): LNHNV, YYDKDF (reference sequence). This CDR3 has 16 amino acids.

This clonotype was counted between two and nine times. The chain uses TRBV12-3 or TRBV12-4 and TRBJ2-1, with D unresolved. The ends were cut back, 3 bases at V and 7 bases at J, with 7 bases in the middle. CDR3 length: 12 residues. The CDR3 protein is CASSFLENEQFF. Written as DNA, the CDR3 is TGTGCCAGCAGTTTCTTGGAGAATGAGCAGTTCTTC.

In the case of this clonotype: The germline gene is not matched at one end of the junction; a read error may be the cause. V usage is TRBV12-3 or TRBV12-4 and J usage is TRBJ2-7; 8 bases fit TRBD1. CDR3 length equals 18 residues. The CDR3 loop reads CTSSSWVGGQGKTYEQYF. The DNA of the CDR3 is TGTACCAGCAGTTCCTGGGTTGGAGGACAGGGAAAGACCTACGAGCAGTACTTC.

This clonotype was found many times. The chain carries TRBV5-1 and TRBJ2-1, with 11 bases that match TRBD2. Germline V gene data show CDR1 as SGHRS and CDR2 as YFSETQ. The ends lost 4 bases at V and 5 bases at J; junction bases unmatched: 8. This CDR3 comprises 16 residues. The DNA for the CDR3 is TGCGCCAGCAGCGTTCTAGCGGGAGGCGGCCACAATGAGCAGTTCTTC. Protein product: CASSVLAGGGHNEQFF. Supplemented by reference TRBV5-1 and TRBJ2-1, the full variable domain reads KAGVTQTPRYLIKTRGQQVTLSCSPISGHRSVSWYQQTPGQGLQFLFEYFSETQRNKGNFPGRFSGRQFSNSRSEMNVSTLELGDSALYLCASSVLAGGGHNEQFFGPGTRLTVL.

In this sample, this clonotype turned up many times. At one boundary the junction diverges from the germline segment, which might be a read error. This chain uses TRBV5-1 with TRBJ2-7; 9 positions match TRBD1. From germline, CDR1 is SGHRS and CDR2 YFSETQ. This CDR3 has 14 amino acids. CDR3 region: CASSGGQGSHEQYF. The CDR3 DNA reads TGCGCCAGCAGCGGGGGACAGGGCTCCCACGAGCAGTACTTC.

This chain links TRBV6-2 or TRBV6-3 with TRBJ2-3; the match to TRBD2 covers 7 bases. The CDR3 runs 15 residues. Germline CDR1 reads MNHEY; CDR2 reads SVGEGT. After removal of 6 bases from V and 5 bases from J, the junction contained 11 bases not matched to a gene. Here the CDR3 DNA reads TGTGCCAGCAGCCCCCGGGGGGTCCTCCGAGATACGCAGTATTTT. Translating gives CASSPRGVLRDTQYF.

The CDR3 loop reads CASSSKTGMNTEAFF. The DNA for the CDR3 is TGTGCCAGCAGCTCAAAGACAGGGATGAACACTGAAGCTTTCTTT. V and J are TRBV7-9 and TRBJ1-1; 7 bases line up with TRBD1. This CDR3 has 15 residues. Germline CDR1 SEHNR, CDR2 FQNEAQ (reference sequence). Trimming at V came to 4 bases and at J to 0 bases, leaving 5 bases not matched to a gene. The whole variable domain, filled in from reference TRBV7-9 and TRBJ1-1, reads DTGVSQNPRHKITKRGQNVTFRCDPISEHNRLYWYRQTLGQGPEFLTYFQNEAQLEKSRLLSDRFSAERPKGSFSTLEIQRTEQGDSAMYLCASSSKTGMNTEAFFGQGTRLTVV.